The 16 T cell receptor beta chains listed next were all sequenced from one sample in a study of Ad26.COV2.S vaccination and SARS-CoV-2 variants. Sequenced by immunoSEQ multiplex PCR; TCRdb stores in-frame clones only, minus some. The sample shows some 480,000 clones, roughly 85% of them seen only once. Treatment noted: approximately 18 received Ad26.COV2.S at low or high dose, single or two shots; about 5 received placebo; per-sample allocation not given. Repertoires come from day 63 after the first vaccine or placebo injection. The sequencing here drew on peripheral blood, taken in a trial of Ad26.COV2.S vaccine versus placebo. The receptors were gathered from a person aged 18-65 years who received the Ad26.COV2.S COVID-19 vaccine or a placebo.

The chain uses TRBV11-3 and TRBJ2-1; possibly TRBD1 for D (5 bases). The V and J ends lost 1 base and 4 bases respectively, with 8 bases between them. CDR3 length: 14 residues. Germline-derived CDR1 and CDR2 are SGHNT and YENEEA. The CDR3 nucleotides read TGTGCCAGCAGCTTAGGGCAGGGATACAATGAGCAGTTCTTC. Residues: CASSLGQGYNEQFF.

The rearrangement links TRBV12-3 or TRBV12-4 to TRBJ1-1; D might be TRBD1 (6 bases). V lost 3 bases to trimming and J lost 7 bases, with 12 bases between them. This CDR3 has 13 residues. CDR3 sequence: CASSFGQSLEAFF. Here the CDR3 DNA reads TGTGCCAGCAGTTTCGGACAGTCCCTTGAAGCTTTCTTT.

V and J are TRBV7-2 and TRBJ2-1; 10 nucleotides line up with TRBD1. V shed 5 bases and J 9 bases; nucleotides not matched to a gene: 10. CDR3 length: 15 residues. Germline V gene lookup returns CDR1 SGHTA and CDR2 FQGNSA. CDR3 sequence: CASSIIGTGASEQFF. In DNA form, the CDR3 reads TGTGCCAGCAGCATCATCGGGACAGGGGCCAGTGAGCAGTTCTTC.

This chain connects TRBV6-5 to TRBJ2-1, with TRBD2 identical over 8 bases. Looked up from germline, CDR1 is MNHEY and CDR2 is SVGAGI. This CDR3 is 16 amino acids long. The V and J ends lost 3 bases and 7 bases, in that order; junction bases with no gene match: 11. CDR3 sequence (DNA): TGTGCCAGCAGTTATAGGATAGGACTAGCTGGAAATGAGCAGTTCTTC. Translated: CASSYRIGLAGNEQFF.

This sequence joins TRBV5-6 and TRBJ1-6; 11 nucleotides align to TRBD1. Trimming cost V 2 bases and J 9 bases; bases outside gene matches: 4. Looked up from germline, CDR1 is SGHDT and CDR2 is YYEEEE. CDR3 length: 15 residues. CDR3 protein: CASSLRTGGFSPLHF. CDR3 in DNA: TGTGCCAGCAGCTTACGGACAGGGGGCTTTTCACCCCTCCACTTT. Full variable domain (remainder filled in from reference TRBV5-6 and TRBJ1-6): DAGVTQSPTHLIKTRGQQVTLRCSPKSGHDTVSWYQQALGQGPQFIFQYYEEEERQRGNFPDRFSGHQFPNYSSELNVNALLLGDSALYLCASSLRTGGFSPLHFGNGTRLTVT.

V and J are TRBV7-2 and TRBJ2-2; D is undetermined. From germline, CDR1 is SGHTA and CDR2 FQGNSA. The V end was cut by 0 bases, the J end by 6 bases, with 14 bases between. CDR3 size: 16 residues. As DNA, the CDR3 is TGTGCCAGCAGCTTAGCGGGTCCGGGTGTAGCCGGGGAGCTGTTTTTT. Its translation: CASSLAGPGVAGELFF.

The CDR3 protein is CASSFQLAGGLETQYF. The CDR3 DNA follows: TGTGCCAGCAGTTTTCAGCTAGCGGGAGGGCTGGAGACCCAGTACTTC. The chain has TRBV27 and TRBJ2-5; TRBD2 agrees at 12 bases. J was trimmed by 5 bases and V by 3 bases; bases with no gene match: 7. Germline V gives CDR1 MNHEY, CDR2 SMNVEV (reference sequence). The CDR3 runs 16 residues.

V usage is TRBV6-5 and J usage is TRBJ2-7, with D unresolved. Germline V gene data show CDR1 as MNHEY and CDR2 as SVGAGI. V lost 8 bases and J lost 1, with 12 bases in between. This CDR3 has 13 residues. CDR3 nucleotides: TGTGCCAGCGGAAAGACCCCGTCCTACGAGCAGTACTTC. Translating gives CASGKTPSYEQYF.

The chain uses TRBV29-1 and TRBJ1-4, with a tentative D call TRBD1 (6 bases). The V gene's germline CDR1 is SQVTM and CDR2 ANQGSEA. This CDR3 has 12 residues. V lost 5 bases and J lost 12, with 16 bases in between. CDR3 region: CSVHTTGRELFF. In nucleotides, the CDR3 is TGCAGCGTTCATACGACAGGACGGGAACTGTTTTTT.

The V call is TRBV27, the J call TRBJ2-7, with 13 nucleotides matching TRBD2. Germline trimming cut 8 bases from V and 10 bases from J; bases unmatched to any gene: 11. Per germline, CDR1 MNHEY and CDR2 SMNVEV (reference sequence). This CDR3 comprises 14 residues. The CDR3 region is CASGGTSGTSLQYF. The CDR3 DNA sequence: TGTGCCAGCGGGGGGACTAGCGGGACCTCGCTCCAGTACTTC.

The chain recombines TRBV19 with TRBJ2-1; D gene uncertain. The germline CDR1 and CDR2 sequences are LNHDA and SQIVND (reference sequence). V lost 5 bases and J lost 15, with 23 bases in between. The CDR3 consists of 14 residues. CDR3 coding DNA: TGTGCCAGTAGTCTAGTCGCCCAACGCGGTCTTCCGTTCTTC. Protein product: CASSLVAQRGLPFF.

This rearrangement joins TRBV19 to TRBJ1-5, with D perhaps TRBD1 (5 bases). V was trimmed by 5 bases and J by 4 bases, leaving 18 bases between them. The germline gives CDR1 LNHDA, CDR2 SQIVND (reference sequence). The CDR3 contains 16 residues. As DNA, the CDR3 is TGTGCCAGTAGTCCGCCCCGAGGGGTTCGGAATCAGCCCCAGCATTTT. Translating it yields CASSPPRGVRNQPQHF.

This sequence joins TRBV7-8 and TRBJ2-7, with 12 bases fitting TRBD2. CDR1 SGHVS and CDR2 FQNEAQ come from the germline V gene. CDR3 length: 16 residues. The V segment lost 4 bases and the J segment 2 bases; nucleotides outside the gene matches: 6. The CDR3 region has the DNA TGTGCCAGCAGCTCGGGGACTAGCGGGCTTCCCTACGAGCAGTACTTC. As protein: CASSSGTSGLPYEQYF.

The CDR3 sequence: CASSRGQGPDTQYF. CDR3 nucleotide sequence: TGCGCCAGCAGTCGGGGACAGGGTCCAGATACGCAGTATTTT. The rearrangement links TRBV5-1 to TRBJ2-3; 9 nucleotides agree with TRBD1. V dropped 5 bases and J dropped 4; count of bases not matched to a gene: 5. There are 14 residues in the CDR3. The germline gives CDR1 SGHRS, CDR2 YFSETQ.

The genes are TRBV10-3 and TRBJ2-7, with a weak D call TRBD1 (5 bases). CDR1 is ENHRY, CDR2 SYGVKD, per germline. CDR3 length: 13 amino acids. V was trimmed by 4 bases and J by 0 bases, leaving 7 bases between them. DNA for the CDR3: TGTGCCATCAGTGTTGGGGCCTCCTACGAGCAGTACTTC. It encodes CAISVGASYEQYF.

The chain carries TRBV12-3 or TRBV12-4 and TRBJ2-7; 9 nucleotides align to TRBD1. This CDR3 comprises 13 residues. With V trimmed by 3 bases and J by 7 bases, 4 bases remained unmatched. CDR3: CASSFGTGLEQYF. The CDR3, as DNA: TGTGCCAGCAGTTTTGGGACAGGGCTAGAGCAGTACTTC.